This TCR beta chain was documented in a study of T cells in Graves' hyperthyroidism and ophthalmopathy (dated by TCRdb to the late 2010s). Study-level background: Peripheral blood was collected at initial diagnosis, before any treatment. After sampling, hyperthyroidism patients received methimazole starting at 30 mg daily, and ophthalmopathy patients received high-dose intravenous methylprednisolone. TCR V-J signatures able to tell the groups apart were searched for in a discovery cohort of 100 patients, of whom around 43 had Graves' ophthalmopathy and 57 had stable Graves' hyperthyroidism. TCR Vbeta CDR3 sequencing of approximately 140 peripheral blood samples (over 40 ophthalmopathy, about 75 hyperthyroidism and roughly 17 progressor patients) is reported in the paper. Prospective prediction of ophthalmopathy was tested in an independent validation cohort of fewer than 20 hyperthyroidism patients and some 17 patients who later progressed to ophthalmopathy. In roughly six Graves' hyperthyroidism patients, the study also compared T-cell repertoires from thyroid tissue with T-cell repertoires from blood. The 100 or so discovery patients were randomly split 7:3 into training and test sets.

Hyperthyroidism patients were aged 18 to 65 years and newly diagnosed, with disease duration of less than 2 months. Patients with uncontrolled infections, other autoimmune diseases, pregnancy or lactation were excluded. Diagnoses were based on clinical symptoms, serum thyroxine and TRAb, thyroid ultrasound and orbital computed tomography. Blood from progressor patients was collected at the time of first diagnosis with hyperthyroidism, before any ophthalmopathy symptoms had appeared. Ficoll-Paque density gradient centrifugation was used to isolate PBMCs from under 11 ml of fresh peripheral blood. Patients classed as progressors first received a Graves' hyperthyroidism diagnosis and then went on to develop ophthalmopathy during follow-up. Total RNA was extracted with Trizol reagent, and quality was checked on an Agilent 2100 Bioanalyzer. The investigation overall reported the following: Sample size was not statistically predetermined, and blinding of investigators to group allocation was not performed. In cross-validation, a model built on a 13 V-J signature told ophthalmopathy apart from stable hyperthyroidism with 87.88% sensitivity and 81% to 82% specificity, and in testing the same model reached 80%/75%. Most expanded thyroid clonotypes (frequency above 0.001) were also found in blood, which suggests that blood repertoires may mirror thyroid immune responses. In validation, progression to ophthalmopathy was predicted by the model with 55% to 71% sensitivity and 72% to 85% specificity, a median of roughly 6 months before onset.

In regard to this clonotype: No cognate antigen has been identified for it. No much larger clone exists at a distance of one base, and base qualities are not known.

Between the V and J ends, shortened by 7 bases and 6 bases respectively, the junction contains 15 bases. The CDR3 starts with the cysteine, ends with the phenylalanine, and has 13 residues. Kept here is only the CDR3 DNA, which spans 39 bases and is read in frame from base 1. In the germline V gene (reference sequence), CDR1 corresponds to SEHNR and CDR2 to FQNEAQ. TCR beta CDR3 regions were amplified from RNA transcripts. The first round of RT-PCR for the TCR CDR3 was performed with the HTBI primer set and the Qiagen OneStep RT-PCR kit. The libraries were constructed in a second round of multiplex PCR and then size-selected and purified. Paired-end sequencing of the libraries was performed with 100 bp reads on an Illumina HiSeq2000. In the original analysis: SOAPnuke was used to process the raw data, removing reads that contained adapters or uncalled bases, had a mean Phred below 15, or lacked an exact match to the constant primer or identifier. COPE v1.2.5 was used to merge the high-quality paired reads, and each unique nucleotide sequence was defined as a clonotype. MiTCR v1.1 was used to align the clonotypes against IMGT TRBV, TRBD and TRBJ reference segments. Analysis was restricted to V-J combinations with a frequency above 0.0001, which covered 99% to 99.2% of repertoires. A TCS score was defined as the ratio between F50 (clonal expansion) and ExV (chaos), using BLOSUM62-based TCRdist between CDR3 peptides within each V-J. Welch's t-statistics and random forest reduced just over 500 V-J features to under 15, which were used in a naive Bayes classifier (R e1071). The public reads were quality trimmed at Q25 with fastp and then assembled into clones with MiXCR by TCRdb, keeping productive beta chains. CDR3 protein duplicates are merged, each entry listing the most common genes and DNA. The V and J calls here are based on TCRdb, not the publication. This sample has fewer than 350,000 distinct CDR3 sequences in its table, and about an eighth of those were observed once. The ten biggest clones cover about 8% of the sample.

Rearrangement joined TRBV7-9 to TRBJ1-2; TRBD1 is a weak D gene call, 5 bases matching. This receptor was identified in a woman aged 25 to 39 with Graves' hyperthyroidism that later progressed to Graves' ophthalmopathy. Sequenced sample: blood. The nucleotides read TGTGCCAGCACCTCGGGGGGGGGTAATGGCTACACCTTC. This translates into CASTSGGGNGYTF.